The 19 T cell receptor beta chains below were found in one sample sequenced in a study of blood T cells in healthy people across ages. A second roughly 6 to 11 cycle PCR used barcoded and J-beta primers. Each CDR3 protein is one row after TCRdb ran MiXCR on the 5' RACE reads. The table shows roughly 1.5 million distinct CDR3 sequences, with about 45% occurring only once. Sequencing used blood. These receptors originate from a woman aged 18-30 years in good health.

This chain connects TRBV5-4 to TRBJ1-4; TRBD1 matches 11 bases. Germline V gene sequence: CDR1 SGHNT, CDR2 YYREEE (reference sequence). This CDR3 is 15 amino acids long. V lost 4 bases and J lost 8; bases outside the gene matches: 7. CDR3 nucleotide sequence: TGTGCCAGCAGCCCGGGACAGGGGGGGAACGAAAAACTGTTTTTT. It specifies CASSPGQGGNEKLFF.

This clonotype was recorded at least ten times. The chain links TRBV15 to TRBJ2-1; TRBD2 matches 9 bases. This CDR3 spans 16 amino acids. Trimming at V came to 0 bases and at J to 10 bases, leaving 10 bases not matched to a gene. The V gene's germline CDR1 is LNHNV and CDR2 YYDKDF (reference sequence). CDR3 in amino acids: CATSRDWPSGAIEQFF. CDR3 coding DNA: TGTGCCACCAGCAGAGATTGGCCTAGCGGGGCGATAGAGCAGTTCTTC.

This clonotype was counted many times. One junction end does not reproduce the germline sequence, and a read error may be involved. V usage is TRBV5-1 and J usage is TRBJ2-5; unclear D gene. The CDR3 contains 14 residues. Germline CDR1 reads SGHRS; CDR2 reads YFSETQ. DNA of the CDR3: TGTGCCAGCAGTTTAGGTCCTAATCAAGAGACCCAGTACTTC. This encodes CASSLGPNQETQYF.

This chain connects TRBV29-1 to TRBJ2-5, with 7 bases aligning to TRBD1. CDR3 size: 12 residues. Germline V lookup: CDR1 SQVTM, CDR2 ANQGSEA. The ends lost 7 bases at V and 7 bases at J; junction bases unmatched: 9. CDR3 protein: CSARQGLGTQYF. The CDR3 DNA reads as TGCAGCGCCCGACAGGGTCTCGGGACCCAGTACTTC.

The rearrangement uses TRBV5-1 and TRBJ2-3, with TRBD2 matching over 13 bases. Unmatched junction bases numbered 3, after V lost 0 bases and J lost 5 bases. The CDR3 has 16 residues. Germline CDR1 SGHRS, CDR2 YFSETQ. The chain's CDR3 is CASSLGGLAGVDTQYF. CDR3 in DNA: TGCGCCAGCAGCTTGGGCGGACTAGCGGGAGTAGATACGCAGTATTTT.

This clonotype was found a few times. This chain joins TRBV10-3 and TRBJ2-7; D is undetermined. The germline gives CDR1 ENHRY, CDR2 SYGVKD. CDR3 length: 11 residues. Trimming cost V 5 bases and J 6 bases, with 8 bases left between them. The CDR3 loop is CAISSRGEQYF. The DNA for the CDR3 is TGTGCCATCAGTAGCAGAGGCGAGCAGTACTTC.

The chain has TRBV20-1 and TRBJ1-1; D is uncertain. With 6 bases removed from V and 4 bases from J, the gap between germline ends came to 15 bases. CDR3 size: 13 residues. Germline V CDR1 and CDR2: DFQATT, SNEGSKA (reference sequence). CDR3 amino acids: CSAKHSIGTEAFF. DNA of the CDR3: TGCAGTGCCAAACACTCAATTGGCACTGAAGCTTTCTTT.

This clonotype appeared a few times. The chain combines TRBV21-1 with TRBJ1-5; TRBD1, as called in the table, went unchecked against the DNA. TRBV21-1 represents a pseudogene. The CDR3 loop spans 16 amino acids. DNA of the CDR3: TGTGCCAGCAGCAAAGGATACAGGGGGCGCTTTCAGCCCCAGCATTTT. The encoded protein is CASSKGYRGRFQPQHF.

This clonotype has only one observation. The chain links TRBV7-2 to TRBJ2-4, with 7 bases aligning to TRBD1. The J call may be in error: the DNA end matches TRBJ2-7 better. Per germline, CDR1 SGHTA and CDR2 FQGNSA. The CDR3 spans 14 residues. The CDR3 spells CASSNRRDSYEQYF. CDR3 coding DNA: TGTGCCAGCAGCAATAGACGGGACAGCTACGAGCAGTACTTC.

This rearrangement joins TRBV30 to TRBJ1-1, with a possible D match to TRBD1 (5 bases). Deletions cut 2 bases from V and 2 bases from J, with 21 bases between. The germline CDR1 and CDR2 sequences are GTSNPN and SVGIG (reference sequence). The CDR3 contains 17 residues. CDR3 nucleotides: TGTGCCTGGAGTAGGGGACGCCTAAGGATGATAAACACTGAAGCTTTCTTT. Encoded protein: CAWSRGRLRMINTEAFF.

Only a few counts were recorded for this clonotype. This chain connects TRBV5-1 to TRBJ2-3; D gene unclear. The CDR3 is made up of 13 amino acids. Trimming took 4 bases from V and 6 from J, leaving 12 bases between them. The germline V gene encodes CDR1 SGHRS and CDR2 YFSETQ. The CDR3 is CASSTVGGDTQYF. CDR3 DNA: TGCGCCAGCAGCACCGTAGGTGGGGATACGCAGTATTTT.

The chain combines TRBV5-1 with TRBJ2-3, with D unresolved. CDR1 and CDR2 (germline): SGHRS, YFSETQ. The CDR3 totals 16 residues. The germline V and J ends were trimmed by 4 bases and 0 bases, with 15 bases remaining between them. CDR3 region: CASSNDQTTSTDTQYF. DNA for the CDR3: TGCGCCAGCAGCAATGACCAAACGACGAGCACAGATACGCAGTATTTT.

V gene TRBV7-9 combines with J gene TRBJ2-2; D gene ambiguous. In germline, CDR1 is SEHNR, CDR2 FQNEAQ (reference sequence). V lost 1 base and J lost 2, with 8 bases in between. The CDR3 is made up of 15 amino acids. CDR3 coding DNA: TGTGCCAGCAGCTTAGGGGCCCAAAACACCGGGGAGCTGTTTTTT. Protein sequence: CASSLGAQNTGELFF.

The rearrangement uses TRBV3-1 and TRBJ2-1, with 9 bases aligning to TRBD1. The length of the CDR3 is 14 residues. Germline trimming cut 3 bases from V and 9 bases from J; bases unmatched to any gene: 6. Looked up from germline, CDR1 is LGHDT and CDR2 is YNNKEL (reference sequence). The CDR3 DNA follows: TGTGCCAGCAGCCAGAGGACAGGGGATCTTGAGCAGTTCTTC. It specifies CASSQRTGDLEQFF.

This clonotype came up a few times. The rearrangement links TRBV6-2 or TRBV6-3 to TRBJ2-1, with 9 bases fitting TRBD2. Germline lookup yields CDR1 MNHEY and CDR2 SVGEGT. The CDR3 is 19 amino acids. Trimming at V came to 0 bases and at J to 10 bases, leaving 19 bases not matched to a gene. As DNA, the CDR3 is TGTGCCAGCAGTTACTCGGTTCAGAGTAGCGGGAGACGGTTTGGGGAGCAGTTCTTC. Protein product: CASSYSVQSSGRRFGEQFF.

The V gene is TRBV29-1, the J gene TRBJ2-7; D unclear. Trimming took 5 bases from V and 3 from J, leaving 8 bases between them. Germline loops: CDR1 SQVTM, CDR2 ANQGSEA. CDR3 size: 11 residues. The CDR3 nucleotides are TGCAGCGTTAGATTAGACTACGAGCAGTACTTC. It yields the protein CSVRLDYEQYF.

The CDR3 here is CASSLIGVAGRPYEQYF. The CDR3 DNA follows: TGTGCCAGCAGCTTAATCGGTGTAGCGGGACGGCCCTACGAGCAGTACTTC. The gene calls are TRBV7-8 and TRBJ2-7, with 8 bases aligning to TRBD2. From germline, CDR1 is SGHVS and CDR2 FQNEAQ. Trimming at V came to 2 bases and at J to 2 bases, leaving 11 bases not matched to a gene. This CDR3 is 17 amino acids long.

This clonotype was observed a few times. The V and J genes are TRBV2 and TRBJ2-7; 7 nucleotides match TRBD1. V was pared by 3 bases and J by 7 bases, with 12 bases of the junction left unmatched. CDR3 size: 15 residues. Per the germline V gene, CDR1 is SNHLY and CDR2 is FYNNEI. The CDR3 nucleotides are TGTGCCAGCAGTGATAGTAGCCAGGGGGACAATGAGCAGTACTTC. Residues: CASSDSSQGDNEQYF.

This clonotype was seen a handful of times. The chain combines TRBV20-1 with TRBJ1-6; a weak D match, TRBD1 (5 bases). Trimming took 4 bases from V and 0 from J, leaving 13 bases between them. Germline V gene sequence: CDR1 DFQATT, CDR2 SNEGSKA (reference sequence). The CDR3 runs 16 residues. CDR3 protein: CSATQGDSSYNSPLHF. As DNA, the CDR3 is TGCAGTGCTACCCAAGGGGATAGCTCCTATAATTCACCCCTCCACTTT.